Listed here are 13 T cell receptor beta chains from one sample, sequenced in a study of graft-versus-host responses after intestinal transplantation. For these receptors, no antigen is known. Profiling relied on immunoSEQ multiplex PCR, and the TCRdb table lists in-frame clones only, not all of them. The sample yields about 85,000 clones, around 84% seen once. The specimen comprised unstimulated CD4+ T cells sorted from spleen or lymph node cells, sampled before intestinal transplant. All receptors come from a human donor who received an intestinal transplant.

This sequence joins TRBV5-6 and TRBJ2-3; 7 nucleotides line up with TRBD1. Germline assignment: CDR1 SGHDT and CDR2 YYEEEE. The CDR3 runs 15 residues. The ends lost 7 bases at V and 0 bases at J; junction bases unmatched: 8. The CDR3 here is CASGKPGQSTDTQYF. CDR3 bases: TGTGCCAGCGGAAAACCGGGACAGAGCACAGATACGCAGTATTTT.

DNA of the CDR3: TGTGCCAGCAGGTGGCGGGCGGCGAGGGGCTACACCTTC. It codes for CASRWRAARGYTF. V is TRBV6-6 and J is TRBJ1-2, with D unclear. Trimming shortened V by 6 bases and J by 8 bases, and 16 bases separated the two germline ends. Germline-derived CDR1 and CDR2 are MNHNY and SVGAGI (reference sequence). The CDR3 runs 13 residues.

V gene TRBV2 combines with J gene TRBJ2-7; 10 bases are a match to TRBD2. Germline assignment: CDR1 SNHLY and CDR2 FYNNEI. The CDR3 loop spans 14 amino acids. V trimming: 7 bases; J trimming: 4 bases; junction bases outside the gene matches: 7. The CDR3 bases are TGTGCCAGCAAGGAAGCGGGGGGGCCGTACGAGCAGTACTTC. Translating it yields CASKEAGGPYEQYF.

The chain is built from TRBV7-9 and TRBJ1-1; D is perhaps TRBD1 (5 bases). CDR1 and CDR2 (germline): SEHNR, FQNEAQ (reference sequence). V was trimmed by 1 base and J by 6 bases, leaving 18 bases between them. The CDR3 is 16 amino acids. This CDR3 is CASSLEYVRAKPEAFF. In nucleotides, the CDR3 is TGTGCCAGCAGCTTAGAATACGTCAGGGCGAAACCTGAAGCTTTCTTT. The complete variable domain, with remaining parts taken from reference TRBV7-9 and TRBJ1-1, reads DTGVSQNPRHKITKRGQNVTFRCDPISEHNRLYWYRQTLGQGPEFLTYFQNEAQLEKSRLLSDRFSAERPKGSFSTLEIQRTEQGDSAMYLCASSLEYVRAKPEAFFGQGTRLTVV.

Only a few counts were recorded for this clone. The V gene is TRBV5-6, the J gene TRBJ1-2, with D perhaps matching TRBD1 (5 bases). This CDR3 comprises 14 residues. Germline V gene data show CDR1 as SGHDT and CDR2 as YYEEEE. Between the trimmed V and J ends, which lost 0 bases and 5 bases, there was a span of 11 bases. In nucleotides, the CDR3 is TGTGCCAGCAGCTTGGCAGGGCGAGTGTATGGCTACACCTTC. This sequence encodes CASSLAGRVYGYTF.

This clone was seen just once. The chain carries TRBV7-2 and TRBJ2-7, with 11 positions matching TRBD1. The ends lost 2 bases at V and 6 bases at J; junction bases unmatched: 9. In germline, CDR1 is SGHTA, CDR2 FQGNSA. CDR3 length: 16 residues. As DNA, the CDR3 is TGTGCCAGCAGCTTATATCTGAGGACAGGGGGCGCCGAGCAGTACTTC. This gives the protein CASSLYLRTGGAEQYF.

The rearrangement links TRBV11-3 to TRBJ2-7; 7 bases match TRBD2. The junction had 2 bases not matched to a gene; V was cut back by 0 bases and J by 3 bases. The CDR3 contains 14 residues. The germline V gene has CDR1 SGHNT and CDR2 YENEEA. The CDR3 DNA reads TGTGCCAGCAGCTTAGATGGCGGGAGCTACGAGCAGTACTTC. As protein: CASSLDGGSYEQYF.

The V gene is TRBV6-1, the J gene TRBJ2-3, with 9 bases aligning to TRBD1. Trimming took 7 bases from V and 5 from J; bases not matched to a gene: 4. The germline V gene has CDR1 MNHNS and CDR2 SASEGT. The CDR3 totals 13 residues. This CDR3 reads CASTRTGVDTQYF. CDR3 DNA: TGTGCCAGCACTCGGACAGGGGTAGATACGCAGTATTTT.

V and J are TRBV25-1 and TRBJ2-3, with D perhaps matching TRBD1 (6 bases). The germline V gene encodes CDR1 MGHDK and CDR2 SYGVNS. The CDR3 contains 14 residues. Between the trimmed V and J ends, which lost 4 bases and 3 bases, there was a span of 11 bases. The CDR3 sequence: CASSVQGRTDTQYF. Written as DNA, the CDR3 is TGTGCCAGCAGTGTACAGGGTAGAACAGATACGCAGTATTTT.

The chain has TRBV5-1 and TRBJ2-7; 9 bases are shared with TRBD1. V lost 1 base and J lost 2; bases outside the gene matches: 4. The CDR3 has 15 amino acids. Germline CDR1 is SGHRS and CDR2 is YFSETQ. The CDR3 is CASSLTGTGPYEQYF. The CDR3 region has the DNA TGCGCCAGCAGCTTGACCGGGACAGGGCCCTACGAGCAGTACTTC.

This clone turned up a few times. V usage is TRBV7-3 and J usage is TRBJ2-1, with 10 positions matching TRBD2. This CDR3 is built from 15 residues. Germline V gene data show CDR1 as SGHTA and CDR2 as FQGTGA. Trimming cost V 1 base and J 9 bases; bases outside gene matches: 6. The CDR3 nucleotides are TGTGCCAGCAGCTTAAGGCTAGCGGGAGTAAGTGAGCAGTTCTTC. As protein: CASSLRLAGVSEQFF. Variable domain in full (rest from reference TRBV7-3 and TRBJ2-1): GAGVSQTPSNKVTEKGKYVELRCDPISGHTALYWYRQSLGQGPEFLIYFQGTGAADDSGLPNDRFFAVRPEGSVSTLKIQRTERGDSAVYLCASSLRLAGVSEQFFGPGTRLTVL.

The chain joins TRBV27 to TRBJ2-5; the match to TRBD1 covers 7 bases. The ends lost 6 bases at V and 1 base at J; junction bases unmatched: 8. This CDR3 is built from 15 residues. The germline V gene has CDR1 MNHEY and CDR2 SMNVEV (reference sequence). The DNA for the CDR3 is TGTGCCAGCAGCCCCCCCGGACAGGTCCAAGAGACCCAGTACTTC. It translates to CASSPPGQVQETQYF.

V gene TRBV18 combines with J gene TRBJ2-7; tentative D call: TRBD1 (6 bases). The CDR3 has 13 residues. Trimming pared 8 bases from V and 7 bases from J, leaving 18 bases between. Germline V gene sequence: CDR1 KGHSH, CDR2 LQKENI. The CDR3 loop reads CASTPVQGSEQYF. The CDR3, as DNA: TGTGCCAGCACCCCGGTGCAGGGGAGTGAGCAGTACTTC.